One and the same sample provided the 21 T cell receptor beta chains below, sequenced in a study of T-cell reconstitution after alpha-beta-depleted transplantation in children. Unique molecular identifiers were used in preparing the TCRbeta library. TCRdb independently ran MiXCR on the PCR reads; one entry per CDR3 protein. The data contain 750,000 to 950,000 distinct CDR3 sequences, 16% of them singletons. The material was PBMCs, mostly from graft donor cells, obtained 360 days after TCRalphabeta/CD19-depleted stem cell transplant. Receptors were obtained from a male patient aged 5 to 17 who had a stem cell transplant for acute lymphoblastic leukemia, so the T cells may come from the graft donor.

This clonotype has a count of ten or more. J is TRBJ2-7 and V is TRBV29-1; D unresolved. This CDR3 region has 13 residues. The V gene lost 4 bases and the J gene lost 4 bases, with 14 bases spanning the gap. Germline loops: CDR1 SQVTM, CDR2 ANQGSEA. The CDR3 DNA reads TGCAGCGTTGTGGACGCCATTGTTTACGAGCAGTACTTC. Translated: CSVVDAIVYEQYF.

V is TRBV7-9 and J is TRBJ1-3; possibly TRBD1 for D (5 bases). This CDR3 comprises 16 residues. Germline assignment: CDR1 SEHNR and CDR2 FQNEAQ (reference sequence). V shed 5 bases and J shed 4 bases, with 18 bases lying between them. The CDR3 nucleotides are TGTGCCAGCAGCCCCCCCAGGGTAGCGGCCGGAAACACCATATATTTT. It specifies CASSPPRVAAGNTIYF.

Only a few counts were recorded for this clonotype. The chain is built from TRBV20-1 and TRBJ2-7; 8 positions match TRBD1. V was pared by 5 bases and J by 2 bases, with 5 bases of the junction left unmatched. The CDR3 has 13 residues. Germline CDR1 and CDR2: DFQATT and SNEGSKA (reference sequence). The CDR3 loop reads CSAPGQATYEQYF. The CDR3 DNA follows: TGCAGTGCTCCGGGACAGGCGACCTACGAGCAGTACTTC.

The DNA for the CDR3 is TGTACCAGCGCCAAAGGCTACGTGCAAGAGACCCAGTACTTC. It encodes CTSAKGYVQETQYF. The rearrangement uses TRBV7-2 and TRBJ2-5; D not certain. Germline CDR1 and CDR2: SGHTA and FQGNSA. There are 14 residues in the CDR3. V dropped 8 bases and J dropped 2 bases, with 15 bases sitting between them.

This rearrangement joins TRBV27 to TRBJ2-7, with 7 bases fitting TRBD2. The CDR3 is 12 residues long. Trimming removed 8 bases from V and 2 bases from J; junction bases left unmatched: 3. The V gene's germline CDR1 is MNHEY and CDR2 SMNVEV (reference sequence). CDR3 protein: CASFGGTYEQYF. The DNA for the CDR3 is TGTGCCAGCTTCGGGGGGACCTACGAGCAGTACTTC.

This clonotype showed up just a few times. V and J are TRBV12-3 or TRBV12-4 and TRBJ2-1; D unclear. V was trimmed by 3 bases and J by 8 bases, leaving 5 bases between them. The CDR3 spans 11 residues. The CDR3 coding sequence is TGTGCCAGCAGTTTTTTCGATGAGCAGTTCTTC. This gives the protein CASSFFDEQFF.

This clonotype was observed at least ten times. This chain joins TRBV20-1 and TRBJ2-1, with 12 bases identical to TRBD2. CDR1 and CDR2 (germline): DFQATT, SNEGSKA (reference sequence). The trim removed 4 bases at V and 4 bases at J, leaving 2 bases unmatched. The CDR3 totals 14 residues. The CDR3: CSATTSGRYNEQFF. The CDR3 DNA reads as TGCAGTGCTACGACTAGCGGGAGATACAATGAGCAGTTCTTC.

CDR3 amino acids: CASSLGFSIHYEQYF. CDR3 nucleotides: TGTGCCAGCAGCTTAGGGTTCAGCATCCACTACGAGCAGTACTTC. The rearrangement uses TRBV11-2 and TRBJ2-7; no reliable D call. Trimming took off 1 base at V and 3 bases at J, with 13 bases between the two ends. In germline, CDR1 is SGHAT, CDR2 FQNNGV. The CDR3 covers 15 residues. Together with reference TRBV11-2 and TRBJ2-7, the CDR3 gives the full variable domain: EAGVAQSPRYKIIEKRQSVAFWCNPISGHATLYWYQQILGQGPKLLIQFQNNGVVDDSQLPKDRFSAERLKGVDSTLKIQPAKLEDSAVYLCASSLGFSIHYEQYFGPGTRLTVT.

This rearrangement joins TRBV12-3 or TRBV12-4 to TRBJ1-5; D is undetermined. This CDR3 spans 12 amino acids. V lost 6 bases to trimming and J lost 6 bases, with 9 bases between them. CDR3 protein: CASSRGFQPQHF. The CDR3 DNA sequence: TGTGCCAGCAGCAGAGGGTTTCAGCCCCAGCATTTT.

This clonotype was seen a handful of times. The chain has TRBV21-1 and TRBJ2-1; TRBD2 is the table's D call, not checked against the DNA. TRBV21-1 constitutes a pseudogene. The CDR3 is 18 amino acids. CDR3 residues: CASSKKGGRECVYNEQFF. The DNA of the CDR3 is TGTGCCAGCAGCAAAAAAGGAGGGCGGGAGTGTGTCTACAATGAGCAGTTCTTC.

The V call is TRBV5-1, the J call TRBJ2-7; 8 bases are shared with TRBD1. With V trimmed by 0 bases and J by 2 bases, 4 bases remained unmatched. Germline loops: CDR1 SGHRS, CDR2 YFSETQ. CDR3 length equals 15 residues. This CDR3 reads CASSLVTGGTYEQYF. The CDR3 DNA sequence: TGCGCCAGCAGCTTGGTAACAGGGGGTACCTACGAGCAGTACTTC.

The sample holds many counts of this clonotype. CDR3 in amino acids: CASSSLAGVGFETQYF. CDR3 in DNA: TGCGCCAGCAGCTCCTTAGCGGGAGTAGGCTTTGAGACCCAGTACTTC. The chain links TRBV5-1 to TRBJ2-5, with 9 bases lining up with TRBD2. J lost 5 bases, V lost 3 bases, and 11 bases had no gene match. Germline CDR1 SGHRS, CDR2 YFSETQ. This CDR3 comprises 16 residues.

In this sample, this clonotype turned up a few times. This chain links TRBV12-3 or TRBV12-4 with TRBJ2-1, with 7 positions matching TRBD2. The CDR3 length is 16 residues. The J segment lost 5 bases and the V segment lost 5 bases, leaving 12 bases of the junction unmatched. Here the CDR3 reads CASSLTGLGRHNEQFF. The DNA for the CDR3 is TGTGCCAGCAGTCTTACCGGACTAGGACGCCACAATGAGCAGTTCTTC.

The rearrangement joins TRBV6-5 to TRBJ2-2; D not resolved. Trimming shortened V by 3 bases and J by 0 bases, and 8 bases separated the two germline ends. The CDR3 sequence is 15 residues long. Germline CDR1 reads MNHEY; CDR2 reads SVGAGI. For the CDR3, the DNA is TGTGCCAGCAGTTATGACGGCTCGAACACCGGGGAGCTGTTTTTT. Translation: CASSYDGSNTGELFF.

The gene calls are TRBV2 and TRBJ2-7, with 10 positions matching TRBD2. The germline V gene has CDR1 SNHLY and CDR2 FYNNEI. Germline trimming cut 7 bases from V and 5 bases from J; bases unmatched to any gene: 14. The CDR3 has 16 residues. The CDR3 spells CASKETSGSHLHEQYF. The CDR3 nucleotides are TGTGCCAGCAAAGAGACTAGCGGGTCCCATCTTCACGAGCAGTACTTC.

This clonotype was seen ten or more times. The gene calls are TRBV7-3 and TRBJ2-1; D remains ambiguous. The CDR3 runs to 15 residues. The V end lost 1 base, the J end lost 5 bases, and 12 bases lay between the germline ends. Germline V gives CDR1 SGHTA, CDR2 FQGTGA. For the CDR3, the DNA is TGTGCCAGCAGCTTAATAGTATCCCCAGACAATGAGCAGTTCTTC. This sequence encodes CASSLIVSPDNEQFF.

The CDR3 DNA reads as TGCAGCGTTGATTCTACAGGAGACAATGAGCAGTTCTTC. Encoded protein: CSVDSTGDNEQFF. The chain carries TRBV29-1 and TRBJ2-1, with D perhaps matching TRBD1 (5 bases). The CDR3 sequence is 13 residues long. The V gene's germline CDR1 is SQVTM and CDR2 ANQGSEA. V was pared by 3 bases and J by 5 bases, with 11 bases between.

The gene calls are TRBV29-1 and TRBJ2-3; D possibly uses TRBD1 or TRBD2 (6 bases each). The CDR3 totals 13 residues. Trimming removed 7 bases from V and 3 bases from J, with 14 bases in between. Germline lookup yields CDR1 SQVTM and CDR2 ANQGSEA. The chain's CDR3 is CSARGGGTDTQYF. The CDR3, as DNA: TGCAGCGCCCGAGGAGGGGGTACAGATACGCAGTATTTT.

The DNA of the CDR3 is TGCGCCAGCAGCCTAATCCCGGGGCGCGCCGGTGCAGATACGCAGTATTTT. This gives the protein CASSLIPGRAGADTQYF. The genes are TRBV4-1 and TRBJ2-3, with D perhaps given as TRBD1 or TRBD2 (5 bases each). The CDR3 contains 17 residues. The V end lost 4 bases, the J end lost 4 bases, and 21 bases lay between the germline ends. Germline V lookup: CDR1 MGHRA, CDR2 YSYEKL.

The V call is TRBV29-1, the J call TRBJ2-2, with D possibly TRBD2 on 5 matching bases. V lost 0 bases and J lost 2, with 13 bases in between. From germline, CDR1 is SQVTM and CDR2 ANQGSEA. CDR3 length: 16 residues. The CDR3 is CSVEDRPGLNTGELFF. The CDR3 coding sequence is TGCAGCGTTGAAGATCGGCCGGGGTTAAACACCGGGGAGCTGTTTTTT.

In its sample, this clonotype was seen many times. This chain connects TRBV4-1 to TRBJ2-7, with 8 bases lining up with TRBD2. This CDR3 is 15 amino acids long. V was clipped by 3 bases and J by 4 bases; unmatched bases: 8. Germline CDR1 MGHRA, CDR2 YSYEKL. CDR3 region: CASSHLLAVQYEQYF. In nucleotides, the CDR3 is TGCGCCAGCAGCCACTTACTAGCGGTACAATACGAGCAGTACTTC.